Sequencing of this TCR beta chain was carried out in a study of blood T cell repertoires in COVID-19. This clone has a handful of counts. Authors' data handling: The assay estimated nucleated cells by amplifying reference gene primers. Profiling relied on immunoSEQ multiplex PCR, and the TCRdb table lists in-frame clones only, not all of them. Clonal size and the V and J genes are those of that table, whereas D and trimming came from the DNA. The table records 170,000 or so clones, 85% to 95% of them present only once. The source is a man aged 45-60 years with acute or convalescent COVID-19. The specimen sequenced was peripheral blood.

CDR3: CASSEGPPSSGNTIYF. The CDR3 region has the DNA TGTGCCAGCAGTGAAGGCCCACCGAGCTCTGGAAACACCATATATTTT. The chain combines TRBV6-1 with TRBJ1-3; D unresolved. V dropped 1 base and J dropped 0 bases, with 10 bases sitting between them. The length of the CDR3 is 16 residues. CDR1 MNHNS and CDR2 SASEGT come from the germline V gene.